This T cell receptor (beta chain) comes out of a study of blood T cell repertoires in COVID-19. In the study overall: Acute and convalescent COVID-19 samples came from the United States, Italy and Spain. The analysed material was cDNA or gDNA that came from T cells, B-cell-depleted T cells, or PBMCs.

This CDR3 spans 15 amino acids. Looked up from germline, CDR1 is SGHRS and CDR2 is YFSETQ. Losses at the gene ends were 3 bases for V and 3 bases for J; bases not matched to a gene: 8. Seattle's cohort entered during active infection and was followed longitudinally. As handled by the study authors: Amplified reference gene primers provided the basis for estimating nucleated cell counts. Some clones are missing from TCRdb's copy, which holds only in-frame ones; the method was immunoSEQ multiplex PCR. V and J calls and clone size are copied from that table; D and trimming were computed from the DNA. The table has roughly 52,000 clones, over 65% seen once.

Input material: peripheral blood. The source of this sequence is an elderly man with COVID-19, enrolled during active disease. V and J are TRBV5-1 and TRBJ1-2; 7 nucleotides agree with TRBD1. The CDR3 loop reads CASSSQQGWDYGYTF. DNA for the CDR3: TGCGCCAGCAGCTCGCAACAGGGGTGGGACTATGGCTACACCTTC.